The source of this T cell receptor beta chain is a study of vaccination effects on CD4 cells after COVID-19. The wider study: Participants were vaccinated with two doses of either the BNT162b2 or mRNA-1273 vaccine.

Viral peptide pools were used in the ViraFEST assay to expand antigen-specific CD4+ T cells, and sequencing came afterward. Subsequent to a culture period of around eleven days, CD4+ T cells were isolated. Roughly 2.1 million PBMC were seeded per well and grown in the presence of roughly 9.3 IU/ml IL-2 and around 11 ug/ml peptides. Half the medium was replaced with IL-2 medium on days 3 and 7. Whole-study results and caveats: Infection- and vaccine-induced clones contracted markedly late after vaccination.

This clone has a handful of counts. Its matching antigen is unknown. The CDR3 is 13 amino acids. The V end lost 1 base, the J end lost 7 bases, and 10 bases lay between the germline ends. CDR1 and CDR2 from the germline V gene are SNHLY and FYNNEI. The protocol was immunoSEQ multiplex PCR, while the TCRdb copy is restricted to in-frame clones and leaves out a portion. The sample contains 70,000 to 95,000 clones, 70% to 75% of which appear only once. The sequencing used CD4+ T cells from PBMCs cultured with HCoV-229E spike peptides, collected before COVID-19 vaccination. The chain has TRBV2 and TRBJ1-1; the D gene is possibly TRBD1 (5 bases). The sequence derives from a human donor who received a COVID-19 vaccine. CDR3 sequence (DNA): TGTGCCAGCAGTGAAGGCAGGGAGCGTGAAGCTTTCTTT. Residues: CASSEGREREAFF.